The clone carrying this TCR beta chain was observed a few times. Its antigen is unidentified. This entry comes from a study of beta chain features in type 1 diabetes. Study-wide points: TCRB CDR3 length was moderately but significantly reduced in all four CD4+ subsets of Type 1 diabetes patients.

The isolated RNA, all of it, was reverse transcribed, so expressed TCRB transcripts were what got sequenced. Using immunoSEQ multiplex PCR, the repertoire was profiled, and TCRdb retains in-frame clones only, with some absent. The sample records approximately 730,000 clones, about an eighth being singletons. The authors took one heparinised blood draw, averaging about 116 mL, from each donor. Sorting of CD4+ naive, central memory, regulatory and stem cell-like memory cells was performed via CD45RO/CCR7/CD25/CD127/CD95/CD27. V shed 6 bases and J 1 base; nucleotides not matched to a gene: 0. This CDR3 is built from 14 residues. In germline, CDR1 is MNHEY, CDR2 SVGAGI.

The source of this sequence is a man aged 18-30 years with type 1 diabetes. Sequencing was performed on naive CD4+ T cells from blood. The chain couples TRBV6-5 to TRBJ2-3; 11 nucleotides agree with TRBD2. CDR3 sequence (DNA): TGTGCCAGCAGGACTAGCGGGGGCACAGATACGCAGTATTTT. Translation gives CASRTSGGTDTQYF.